The rows below give T cell receptor beta chains drawn from one sample of a study of blood T cell repertoires in COVID-19. The table came from immunoSEQ multiplex PCR; TCRdb's copy has only in-frame clones and leaves some out. This table holds more than 60,000 clones, about 86% found once. Sequenced input: peripheral blood. The receptor source for this set is an elderly man with COVID-19, enrolled during active disease. Both conserved end residues are trimmed from each CDR3. Fields, in order: clone size, D gene, V gene, J gene, CDR3 protein. The D gene is left open where the match is weak. Not all rows give a size; the values are once, few, many and, for expanded clones, a class.

clone_size: -
d_call: TRBD1
v_call: TRBV2
j_call: TRBJ1-1
cdr3_aa: ASSVQGAGNTEAF

clone_size: -
d_call: -
v_call: TRBV11-3
j_call: TRBJ1-2
cdr3_aa: ASSSRSGVQDYGYT

clone_size: -
d_call: TRBD1
v_call: TRBV6-6
j_call: TRBJ1-5
cdr3_aa: ASSPAGTLTGADQPQH

clone_size: -
d_call: TRBD2
v_call: TRBV5-1
j_call: TRBJ2-7
cdr3_aa: ASSHSGGNSGEQY

clone_size: -
d_call: -
v_call: TRBV12-5
j_call: TRBJ1-2
cdr3_aa: ASARDEDGYT

clone_size: -
d_call: -
v_call: TRBV5-5
j_call: TRBJ2-7
cdr3_aa: ASSLRVNSYEQY

clone_size: -
d_call: TRBD1
v_call: TRBV2
j_call: TRBJ2-6
cdr3_aa: ASSEDSGGPGANVLT

clone_size: -
d_call: -
v_call: TRBV4-2
j_call: TRBJ1-2
cdr3_aa: ASSQVMHGGGYT

clone_size: -
d_call: -
v_call: TRBV11-2
j_call: TRBJ2-5
cdr3_aa: ASSLGETQY

clone_size: -
d_call: TRBD2
v_call: TRBV11-2
j_call: TRBJ2-7
cdr3_aa: ASSLLAGASYEQY

clone_size: -
d_call: -
v_call: TRBV10-3
j_call: TRBJ1-3
cdr3_aa: ATTGGSGNTIY

clone_size: -
d_call: TRBD2
v_call: TRBV2
j_call: TRBJ2-5
cdr3_aa: ASTRVAGGQETQY

clone_size: -
d_call: -
v_call: TRBV11-2
j_call: TRBJ2-7
cdr3_aa: ASSLTGGAEQY

clone_size: -
d_call: -
v_call: TRBV10-1
j_call: TRBJ1-3
cdr3_aa: ASSEIAGRNTIY

clone_size: -
d_call: -
v_call: TRBV15
j_call: TRBJ1-5
cdr3_aa: ATSRDSGTGYLRI

clone_size: -
d_call: -
v_call: TRBV18
j_call: TRBJ1-5
cdr3_aa: ASSLNFAGDGDQPQH

clone_size: -
d_call: -
v_call: TRBV28
j_call: TRBJ1-2
cdr3_aa: ASRQGNGYT

clone_size: -
d_call: TRBD1
v_call: TRBV11-2
j_call: TRBJ2-2
cdr3_aa: ASSLSFRQGTGELF

clone_size: -
d_call: TRBD1
v_call: TRBV12-3/TRBV12-4
j_call: TRBJ1-2
cdr3_aa: ASRPDRGAGYT

clone_size: once
d_call: TRBD2
v_call: TRBV18
j_call: TRBJ2-3
cdr3_aa: ASSPASGGVDTQY

clone_size: -
d_call: TRBD1
v_call: TRBV6-5
j_call: TRBJ1-5
cdr3_aa: ASLGTGGGYQPQH

clone_size: -
d_call: -
v_call: TRBV6-1
j_call: TRBJ1-3
cdr3_aa: ASSVSWTASGNTIY

clone_size: -
d_call: -
v_call: TRBV19
j_call: TRBJ1-5
cdr3_aa: ASSIDQGNGQPQH

clone_size: -
d_call: TRBD1
v_call: TRBV4-2
j_call: TRBJ1-1
cdr3_aa: ASSQVSGTGDTEAF

clone_size: -
d_call: -
v_call: TRBV4-2
j_call: TRBJ1-5
cdr3_aa: ASSPRTQNNQPQH

clone_size: few
d_call: -
v_call: TRBV5-4
j_call: TRBJ1-3
cdr3_aa: ASSPQDTAGNTIY

clone_size: -
d_call: -
v_call: TRBV10-3
j_call: TRBJ1-1
cdr3_aa: AIGGQRSTEAF

clone_size: -
d_call: -
v_call: TRBV7-8
j_call: TRBJ2-5
cdr3_aa: ASSLARQETQY

clone_size: once
d_call: TRBD1
v_call: TRBV6-5
j_call: TRBJ2-5
cdr3_aa: ASSRRDSQETQY

clone_size: -
d_call: TRBD1
v_call: TRBV4-3
j_call: TRBJ2-2
cdr3_aa: ASSLSDRDGGELF

clone_size: -
d_call: -
v_call: TRBV7-8
j_call: TRBJ1-1
cdr3_aa: ASSLTFEAF

clone_size: once
d_call: -
v_call: TRBV6-5
j_call: TRBJ2-6
cdr3_aa: AILGVGANVLT

clone_size: -
d_call: -
v_call: TRBV7-3
j_call: TRBJ1-5
cdr3_aa: ASSSEGPQH

clone_size: -
d_call: TRBD1
v_call: TRBV24-1
j_call: TRBJ1-5
cdr3_aa: ATMETGSGNQPQH

clone_size: once
d_call: TRBD1
v_call: TRBV18
j_call: TRBJ2-2
cdr3_aa: ASSTNRGRGTGELF

clone_size: -
d_call: TRBD2
v_call: TRBV7-8
j_call: TRBJ2-3
cdr3_aa: ASSLGSGGWDTQY

clone_size: -
d_call: TRBD1
v_call: TRBV5-5
j_call: TRBJ1-4
cdr3_aa: ASSLQQGLELF

clone_size: -
d_call: TRBD1
v_call: TRBV9
j_call: TRBJ1-2
cdr3_aa: ASSADRGYRGYT

clone_size: -
d_call: -
v_call: TRBV18
j_call: TRBJ1-2
cdr3_aa: ASSPQHGAKQGYT

clone_size: -
d_call: TRBD1
v_call: TRBV28
j_call: TRBJ1-4
cdr3_aa: ASSRTGTGNEKLF

clone_size: -
d_call: -
v_call: TRBV5-4
j_call: TRBJ1-1
cdr3_aa: ASSPRGVKNTEAF

clone_size: -
d_call: -
v_call: TRBV3-1/TRBV3-2
j_call: TRBJ1-4
cdr3_aa: ASSPGTTNEKLF

clone_size: -
d_call: -
v_call: TRBV9
j_call: TRBJ1-1
cdr3_aa: ASSVVQGTGNTEAF

clone_size: -
d_call: -
v_call: TRBV6-2/TRBV6-3
j_call: TRBJ2-1
cdr3_aa: ASSYRPAGANEQF

clone_size: -
d_call: TRBD1
v_call: TRBV6-5
j_call: TRBJ1-2
cdr3_aa: ASRGQGAAGYGYT

clone_size: -
d_call: TRBD2
v_call: TRBV10-2
j_call: TRBJ2-3
cdr3_aa: ASSGGLAGGPRDTQY

clone_size: -
d_call: -
v_call: TRBV27
j_call: TRBJ2-5
cdr3_aa: ASSFGRSWTQY

clone_size: -
d_call: -
v_call: TRBV6-1
j_call: TRBJ2-2
cdr3_aa: ASSWDTNTGELF

clone_size: -
d_call: TRBD2
v_call: TRBV19
j_call: TRBJ2-7
cdr3_aa: ATQRGPVGEQY

clone_size: many
d_call: -
v_call: TRBV5-4
j_call: TRBJ1-5
cdr3_aa: ASSLGAGPGQPQH